Sequencing of this TCR beta chain was carried out in a study of T-cell memory formation after mild COVID-19. A remark on this clonotype: Its antigen is still unknown.

General study results and limits: Detection of some responders pre-infection suggested pre-existing cross-reactive memory T cells participated. Clones shrinking between day 15 and 85 showed a balanced CD4/CD8 split, and those that grew later tilted toward CD4+.

After 5'RACE with constant-segment primers, TCR alpha and TCR beta cDNA libraries carrying sample barcodes and UMIs were obtained. TCRdb re-called the 5' RACE reads through MiXCR, storing one row per CDR3 protein. The repertoire holds a few hundred thousand distinct CDR3 sequences, over 7% seen once, with around a fifth in the top ten. Sequencing used PBMCs or a T cell subset sorted from them (not recorded which). The clonotype was recovered from a man younger than 30 who had mild COVID-19 (a few samples of this study predate the infection). Cell type and time point are not known.

This chain's CDR3 is CSAETSGGAETQYF. The DNA of the CDR3 is TGCAGTGCTGAGACTAGCGGGGGGGCGGAGACCCAGTACTTC. This sequence joins TRBV20-1 and TRBJ2-5, with 14 bases aligning to TRBD2. V shed 5 bases, J shed 5 bases, and the junction held 4 bases outside the gene matches. CDR3 length: 14 residues. The germline V gene encodes CDR1 DFQATT and CDR2 SNEGSKA (reference sequence).